This T cell receptor (beta chain) was sequenced in a study of early T cells in non-severe SARS-CoV-2 infection. Germline V gives CDR1 SGDLS, CDR2 YYNGEE. The CDR3 extends over 14 amino acids. The V and J ends lost 0 bases and 5 bases respectively, with 10 bases between them. This clonotype was observed many times. TCRdb called the 5' RACE reads again in MiXCR, with one record for every CDR3 protein. The table records roughly 61,000 distinct CDR3 sequences, roughly a tenth of them present only once. What was sequenced was whole blood. J is TRBJ2-3 and V is TRBV9; no reliable D call. The sequence was collected from an adult who was a healthcare worker with PCR-confirmed SARS-CoV-2 infection or an uninfected control (not recorded which). The CDR3 protein is CASSVAVFGDTQYF. The CDR3 bases are TGTGCCAGCAGCGTAGCGGTCTTTGGAGATACGCAGTATTTT.